This T cell receptor beta chain stems from a study of CXCR3-negative and CXCR3-positive naive CD8 T cells. Among CD8+ T cells, naive ones were CD45RO-CCR7+CD27+CD95-. A remark on this clonotype: Its antigen is unknown.

From germline, CDR1 is SGHVS and CDR2 FNYEAQ. This CDR3 has 14 residues. UMI-tagged TRB cDNA libraries were built via 5' RACE. TCRdb re-analyzed the 5' RACE reads; it lists each CDR3 protein once, without DNA. The sample totals roughly 89,000 distinct CDR3 sequences. General observations from the study: Relative to CXCR3-negative naive cells, CXCR3-positive naive cells had more hydrophobic TRB CDR3s.

The sample consisted of naive CXCR3- CD8+ T cells from blood. The subset here: CD45RO-CCR7+CD27+CD95- naive CD8+ T cells lacking CXCR3 (TNR3-). The source is a human donor in good health. Some clones in this sample may be carry-over from other donors' samples. The chain is built from TRBV7-6 and TRBJ2-1; TCRdb picks TRBD2, but there is no DNA to check that call. The CDR3 sequence is CASSLGGHYNEQFF.